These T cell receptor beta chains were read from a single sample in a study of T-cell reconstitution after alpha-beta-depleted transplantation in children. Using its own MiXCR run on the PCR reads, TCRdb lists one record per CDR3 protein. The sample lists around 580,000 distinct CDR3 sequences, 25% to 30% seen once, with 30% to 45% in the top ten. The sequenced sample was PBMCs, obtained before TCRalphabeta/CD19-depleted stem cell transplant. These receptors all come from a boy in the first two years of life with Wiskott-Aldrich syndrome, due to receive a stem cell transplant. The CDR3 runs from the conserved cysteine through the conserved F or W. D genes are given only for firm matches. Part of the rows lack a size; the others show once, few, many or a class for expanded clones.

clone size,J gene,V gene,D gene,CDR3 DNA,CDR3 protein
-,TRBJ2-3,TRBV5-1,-,TGCGCCAGCAGCTTGGTGCAAGAGGGTACGCAGTATTTT,CASSLVQEGTQYF
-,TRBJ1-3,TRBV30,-,TGTGCCTGGAAAAGATTCTCTGGAAACACCATATATTTT,CAWKRFSGNTIYF
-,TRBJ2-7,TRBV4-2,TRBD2,TGTGCCAGCAGCCAAGACGGGACTAGCGTCGACGAGCAGTACTTC,CASSQDGTSVDEQYF
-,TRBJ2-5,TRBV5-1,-,TGCGCCAGCAGCTTCATCCCCCAAGAGACCCAGTACTTC,CASSFIPQETQYF
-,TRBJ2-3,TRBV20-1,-,TGCAGTGCTAGATGGACATCTAGCACAGATACGCAGTATTTT,CSARWTSSTDTQYF
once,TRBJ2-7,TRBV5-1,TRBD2,TGCGCCAGCAGCTTGACACTAGCGGACTACGAGCAGTACTTC,CASSLTLADYEQYF
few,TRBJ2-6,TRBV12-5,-,TGTGCTAGTGGTACAGGGAATGGGGCCAACGTCCTGACTTTC,CASGTGNGANVLTF
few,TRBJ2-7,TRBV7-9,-,TGTGCCAGCAGCCCAAACCTCTCCTACGAGCAGTACTTC,CASSPNLSYEQYF
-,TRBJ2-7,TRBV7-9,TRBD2,TGTGCCAGCAGCTTAGTAGGTAGCGGGAGAATGCACGAGCAGTACTTC,CASSLVGSGRMHEQYF
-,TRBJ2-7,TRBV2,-,TGTGCCAGCAGACAAAGGGGCGAGCAGTACTTC,CASRQRGEQYF
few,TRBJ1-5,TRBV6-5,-,TGTGCCAGCAGTCTAACAGGGACGGTCGATCAGCCCCAGCATTTT,CASSLTGTVDQPQHF
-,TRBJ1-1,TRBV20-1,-,TGCAGTGCTAGAGTTATTGCCGGGAACACTGAAGCTTTCTTT,CSARVIAGNTEAFF
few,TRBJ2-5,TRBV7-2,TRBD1,TGTGCCAGCAGCTTGCGACAGGGGATCTACTTC,CASSLRQGIYF
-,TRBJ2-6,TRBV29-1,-,TGCAGCGTTGAGGGAGGTGGGGCCAACGTCCTGACTTTC,CSVEGGGANVLTF
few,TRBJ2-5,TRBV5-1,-,TGCGCCAGCAGCTTGGATCTGGTCCAAGAGACCCAGTACTTC,CASSLDLVQETQYF
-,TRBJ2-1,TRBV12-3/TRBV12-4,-,TGTGCCAGCAGATTAGACCACTACAATGAGCAGTTCTTC,CASRLDHYNEQFF
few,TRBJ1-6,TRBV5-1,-,TGCGCCAGCAGCTTGGCCCCGGCCAAAGATTCACCCCTCCACTTT,CASSLAPAKDSPLHF
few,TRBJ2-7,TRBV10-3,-,TGTGCCATCAGTGACGGTCAAGCGGCATCTTACGAGCAGTACTTC,CAISDGQAASYEQYF
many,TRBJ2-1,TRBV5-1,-,TGTGCCAGCAGCTTGACGGACTACAATGAGCAGTTCTTC,CASSLTDYNEQFF
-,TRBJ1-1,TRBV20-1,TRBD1,TGCAGTGTCGAGGGGGCGCGGTACACTGAAGCTTTCTTT,CSVEGARYTEAFF
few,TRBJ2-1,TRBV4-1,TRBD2,TGCGCCAGCAGCCGCATATCTAGCGGGAGGGCGAATGAGCAGTTCTTC,CASSRISSGRANEQFF
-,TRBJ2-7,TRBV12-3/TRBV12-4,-,TGTGCCAGCAGTTTAGGGGATCTAACCTACGAGCAGTACTTC,CASSLGDLTYEQYF
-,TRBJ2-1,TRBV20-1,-,TGCAGTCATAAACTAGTGCCCAATGAGCAGTTCTTC,CSHKLVPNEQFF
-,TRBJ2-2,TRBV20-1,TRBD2,TGCAGTGCGAGCGGGAGGGATAGCGGGGAGCTGTTTTTT,CSASGRDSGELFF
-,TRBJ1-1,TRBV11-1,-,TGTGCCAGCAGCTTATACTTGGACCCTGAAGCTTTCTTT,CASSLYLDPEAFF
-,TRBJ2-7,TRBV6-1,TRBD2,TGTGCCAGCAGCCCCGGTCGCGGGAGGGCCTTCGAGCAGTACTTC,CASSPGRGRAFEQYF
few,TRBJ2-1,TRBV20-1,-,TGCAGTGCTAACCGGGACTCTATCAGCAATGAGCAGTTCTTC,CSANRDSISNEQFF
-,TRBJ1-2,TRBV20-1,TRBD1,TGCAGTGCTAGATTGACAGGGAAGGGTTTAGGCGGCTACACCTTC,CSARLTGKGLGGYTF
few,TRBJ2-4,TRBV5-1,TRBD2,TGCGCCAGCAGCTTTACGGGACTAGCGGGAGCCTCAGCCAAAAACATTCAGTACTTC,CASSFTGLAGASAKNIQYF
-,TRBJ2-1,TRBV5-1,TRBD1,TGCGCCAGCAGCTTCGAAGGGTTGAACAGGGGCAATGAGCAGTTCTTC,CASSFEGLNRGNEQFF
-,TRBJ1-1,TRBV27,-,TGTGCCAGCAGGAAAGGTTGGGACACTGAAGCTTTCTTT,CASRKGWDTEAFF
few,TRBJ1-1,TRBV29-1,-,TGCAGCGTTGCGAGGTCCGGGATGAACACTGAAGCTTTCTTT,CSVARSGMNTEAFF
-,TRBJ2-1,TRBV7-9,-,TGCCTATCCGGGAGCCCTTGGGGCCATGAGCAGTTCTTC,CLSGSPWGHEQFF